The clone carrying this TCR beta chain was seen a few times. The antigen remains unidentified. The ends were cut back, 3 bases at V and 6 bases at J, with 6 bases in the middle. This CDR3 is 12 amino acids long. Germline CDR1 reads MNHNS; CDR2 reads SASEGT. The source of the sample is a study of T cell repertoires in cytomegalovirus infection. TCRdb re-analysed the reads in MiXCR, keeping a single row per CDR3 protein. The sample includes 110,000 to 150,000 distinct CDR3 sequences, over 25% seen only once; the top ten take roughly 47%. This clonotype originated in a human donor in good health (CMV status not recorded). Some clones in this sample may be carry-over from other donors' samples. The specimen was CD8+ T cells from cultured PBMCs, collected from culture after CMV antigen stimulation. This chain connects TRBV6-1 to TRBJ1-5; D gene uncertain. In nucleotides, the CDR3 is TGTGCCAGCAGTGAGAGGCGTCAGCCCCAGCATTTT. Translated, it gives CASSERRQPQHF.